A single sample is the source of the 15 T cell receptor beta chains below, sequenced in a study of post-analysis software for immune sequencing data (dated by TCRdb to about 2015). Receptors were amplified or captured by PCR. Sequencing was performed on an Illumina HiSeq 2500. To reduce PCR and sequencing biases, unique molecular identifiers were built into the TCR beta cDNA libraries. In TCRdb, the public reads were trimmed at Q25 with fastp and aligned with MiXCR, with productive beta chains retained. Under each unique CDR3 protein, matching rows form one entry showing the most common genes and DNA. This sample gives about 460,000 distinct CDR3 sequences in total; roughly 45% of them show up just once. The ten largest clonotypes hold about 12% of the sample. Findings and caveats that apply to the study as a whole: Patients showed significantly higher frequencies than controls for roughly 5 TRBV segments, among them TRBV5-6, TRBV5-1 and TRBV20-1.

These receptors are not linked to any known antigen. The sequenced sample consisted of blood. These receptor sequences come from a girl aged 5-17 years with multiple sclerosis.

The chain is built from TRBV3-1 and TRBJ2-3; D is unresolved. This CDR3 is built from 15 residues. Trimming removed 0 bases from V and 1 base from J, with 8 bases in between. In germline, CDR1 is LGHDT, CDR2 YNNKEL (reference sequence). CDR3 protein: CASSQDNSRTDTQYF. The CDR3 DNA is TGTGCCAGCAGCCAAGACAACTCCCGCACAGATACGCAGTATTTT.

J is TRBJ2-1 and V is TRBV5-1, with D maybe TRBD2 (5 bases). Trimming cost V 4 bases and J 4 bases, with 15 bases left between them. The CDR3 is 15 residues long. Germline values: CDR1 SGHRS, CDR2 YFSETQ. In nucleotides, the CDR3 is TGCGCCAGCAGCGGGAGCGGAGACGAGTACAATGAGCAGTTCTTC. It yields the protein CASSGSGDEYNEQFF.

The V gene is TRBV20-1, the J gene TRBJ2-4, with 7 bases that match TRBD1. The DNA end favors TRBJ2-7, so the J call may be wrong. The CDR3 loop spans 14 amino acids. Per germline, CDR1 DFQATT and CDR2 SNEGSKA (reference sequence). CDR3 loop: CSARNRDSPYEQYF. CDR3 in DNA: TGCAGTGCTAGAAACCGGGACAGCCCCTACGAGCAGTACTTC.

V is TRBV6-6 and J is TRBJ1-2; 11 positions match TRBD1. The CDR3 covers 14 residues. Germline trimming cut 6 bases from V and 6 bases from J; bases unmatched to any gene: 6. Germline V lookup: CDR1 MNHNY, CDR2 SVGAGI (reference sequence). The CDR3 region is CASRRTGGDHGYTF. The CDR3 nucleotides are TGTGCCAGCAGGAGGACAGGGGGCGACCATGGCTACACCTTC.

The chain joins TRBV7-2 to TRBJ2-1; D gene uncertain. Germline V gene data show CDR1 as SGHTA and CDR2 as FQGNSA. The CDR3 length is 11 residues. V shed 5 bases and J shed 7 bases, with 6 bases lying between them. The CDR3 protein is CASSIRNEQFF. The CDR3 DNA is TGTGCCAGCAGCATTAGGAATGAGCAGTTCTTC.

The J gene is TRBJ1-2, the V gene TRBV6-5; D is unclear. Trimming took off 6 bases at V and 8 bases at J, with 10 bases between the two ends. The CDR3 totals 11 residues. The germline V gene encodes CDR1 MNHEY and CDR2 SVGAGI. CDR3 region: CASRRGWGYTF. The CDR3 DNA sequence: TGTGCCAGCAGGCGGGGTTGGGGCTACACCTTC.

The rearrangement links TRBV7-2 to TRBJ2-7, with 8 positions matching TRBD2. Germline V CDR1 and CDR2: SGHTA, FQGNSA. V trimming: 0 bases; J trimming: 0 bases; junction bases outside the gene matches: 4. The CDR3 spans 16 residues. The CDR3 protein is CASSLALSGSSYEQYF. In DNA form, the CDR3 reads TGTGCCAGCAGCTTAGCGCTGAGCGGGAGCTCCTACGAGCAGTACTTC.

About this clonotype itself: Given the absence of the conserved phenylalanine or tryptophan at the CDR3 end, a read error is likely. The rearrangement uses TRBV5-1 and TRBJ2-3, with D perhaps TRBD1 (5 bases). This CDR3 region has 15 residues. Trimming stripped 0 bases from V and 1 base from J, with 9 bases between. Germline lookup yields CDR1 SGHRS and CDR2 YFSETQ. In DNA, the CDR3 is TGCGCCAGCAGCTTGGGGGGCGGCCGCACAGATACGCAGTATTGT. It is translated as CASSLGGGRTDTQYC.

This clonotype was observed a handful of times. The gene calls are TRBV7-2 and TRBJ2-1; tentative D call: TRBD2 (6 bases). Germline assignment: CDR1 SGHTA and CDR2 FQGNSA. Trimming pared 6 bases from V and 9 bases from J, leaving 15 bases between. The CDR3 extends over 13 amino acids. In nucleotides, the CDR3 is TGTGCCAGCAGTAGCCCCGGGGGTATTGAGCAGTTCTTC. Translating gives CASSSPGGIEQFF.

The chain carries TRBV6-1 and TRBJ2-7; 12 bases match TRBD1. The germline V gene encodes CDR1 MNHNS and CDR2 SASEGT. V trimming: 5 bases; J trimming: 5 bases; junction bases outside the gene matches: 7. This CDR3 region has 15 residues. The CDR3 DNA sequence: TGTGCCAGCAGTACCCGGGACAGGGGGCGAGACGAGCAGTACTTC. It specifies CASSTRDRGRDEQYF.

This clonotype has just one count. This chain connects TRBV4-1 to TRBJ2-7; the D gene could be TRBD1 or TRBD2 (5 bases each). This CDR3 region has 14 residues. Germline CDR1 and CDR2: MGHRA and YSYEKL. V shed 3 bases and J shed 10 bases, with 19 bases lying between them. CDR3 in amino acids: CASSQGGRGLLQYF. In DNA form, the CDR3 reads TGCGCCAGCAGCCAGGGTGGACGGGGCCTTCTTCAGTACTTC.

The count of this clonotype is one. The CDR3 region has the DNA TGTGCCAGCAGGGGAACCGGGATCAGGGTTGGGCAAAACATTCAGTACTTC. Its protein product is CASRGTGIRVGQNIQYF. The gene calls are TRBV2 and TRBJ2-4; the D call may be TRBD1 or TRBD2 (5 bases each). CDR1 SNHLY and CDR2 FYNNEI come from the germline V gene. This CDR3 has 17 residues. Trimming removed 6 bases from V and 5 bases from J, with 23 bases in between.

The chain links TRBV28 to TRBJ1-6; D uncertain. Trimming left V 3 bases short and J 5 bases short, with 11 bases between. This CDR3 is 15 amino acids long. Germline CDR1 MDHEN, CDR2 SYDVKM. The CDR3 is CASSLAGPDNSPLHF. The CDR3 DNA reads TGTGCCAGCAGTTTGGCCGGTCCAGATAATTCACCCCTCCACTTT. Complete variable domain (other parts from reference TRBV28 and TRBJ1-6): DVKVTQSSRYLVKRTGEKVFLECVQDMDHENMFWYRQDPGLGLRLIYFSYDVKMKEKGDIPEGYSVSREKKERFSLILESASTNQTSMYLCASSLAGPDNSPLHFGNGTRLTVT.

This rearrangement joins TRBV10-3 to TRBJ2-3; maybe TRBD2 (6 bases). CDR1 and CDR2 from the germline V gene are ENHRY and SYGVKD. Trimming removed 3 bases at V and 6 bases at J, with 13 bases between. The CDR3 runs to 14 residues. The CDR3 loop is CAISDWAAGDTQYF. In DNA, the CDR3 is TGTGCCATCAGTGATTGGGCGGCGGGGGATACGCAGTATTTT.

This chain links TRBV11-2 with TRBJ2-7; 10 positions agree with TRBD2. The trim removed 5 bases at V and 7 bases at J, leaving 11 bases unmatched. Germline CDR1 SGHAT, CDR2 FQNNGV. CDR3 size: 15 residues. CDR3 DNA: TGTGCCAGCAGCCCAGGGGCTAGCGGGAGTGATGAGCAGTACTTC. Translating gives CASSPGASGSDEQYF.